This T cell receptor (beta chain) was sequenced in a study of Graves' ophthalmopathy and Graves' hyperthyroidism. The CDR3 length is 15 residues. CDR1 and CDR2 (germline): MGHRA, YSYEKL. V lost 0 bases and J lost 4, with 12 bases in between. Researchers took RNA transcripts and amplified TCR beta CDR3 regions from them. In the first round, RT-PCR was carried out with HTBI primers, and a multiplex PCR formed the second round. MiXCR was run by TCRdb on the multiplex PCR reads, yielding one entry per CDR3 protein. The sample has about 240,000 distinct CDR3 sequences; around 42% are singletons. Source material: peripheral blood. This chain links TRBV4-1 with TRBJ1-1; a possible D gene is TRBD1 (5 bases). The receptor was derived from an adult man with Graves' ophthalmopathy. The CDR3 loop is CASSQEAIGGTEAFF. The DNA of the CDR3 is TGCGCCAGCAGCCAAGAGGCGATCGGGGGCACTGAAGCTTTCTTT.